This entry describes one T cell receptor (beta chain). What it binds is unknown. Additional DNA sequences in this sample encode the identical CDR3. The data stem from a study of shared clonotypes between healthy human individuals. Study-level findings and limits: Naive CD4 clonotypes were shared across several donors at about 5%. Rarefaction showed that sequencing of sorted subsets was incomplete (despite large depth). As a rule, naive subsets had a larger estimated richness than memory subsets.

Only in-frame clones appear in the TCRdb table, and some are missing; sequencing was by immunoSEQ multiplex PCR. The profile shows around 2.1 million clones, around 95% of them singletons. V was clipped by 1 base and J by 7 bases, with 5 bases between them. The CDR3 consists of 13 residues. Germline loops: CDR1 SGHAT, CDR2 FQNNGV. The chain has TRBV11-2 and TRBJ1-6, with D hard to call. The TCR was taken from a man younger than 30 in good health. The sequenced material came from naive CD4+ T cells sorted from blood. Noted subset: CD45RA+ positively selected. CDR3: CASSLAGNSPLHF. CDR3 sequence (DNA): TGTGCCAGCAGCTTAGCTGGGAATTCACCCCTCCACTTT. Full variable domain (outside the CDR3, taken from reference TRBV11-2 and TRBJ1-6): EAGVAQSPRYKIIEKRQSVAFWCNPISGHATLYWYQQILGQGPKLLIQFQNNGVVDDSQLPKDRFSAERLKGVDSTLKIQPAKLEDSAVYLCASSLAGNSPLHFGNGTRLTVT.